What follows is one TCR beta chain and its context. The antigen is not known. There are 16 residues in the CDR3. In germline, CDR1 is MDHEN, CDR2 SYDVKM. V was clipped by 1 base and J by 11 bases, with 21 bases between them. The method was immunoSEQ multiplex PCR; TCRdb's version includes in-frame clones alone and lacks a portion of them. Seen here are roughly 70,000 clones, approximately 85% observed once, and the top ten hold 0.35% to 0.5%. This specimen belongs to a study of OX40 agonist ivuxolimab in advanced cancers. Findings and limits, study-wide: Among T cells, CD8+ cells averaged more expanded clones than CD4+ cells.

The rearrangement links TRBV28 to TRBJ1-5; maybe TRBD1 (5 bases). The sequencing used CD4+ or CD8+ T cells sorted from blood, collected in a trial of the OX40 agonist ivuxolimab. The sequence came from an adult with an advanced solid tumor such as melanoma, head and neck, liver or kidney cancer. This CDR3 is CASSLYGGAEGGTQHF. CDR3 sequence (DNA): TGTGCCAGCAGTTTATATGGCGGGGCGGAGGGCGGGACCCAGCATTTT.